The subject of this entry is one TCR beta chain. Produced via immunoSEQ multiplex PCR; TCRdb's table is partial and in-frame only. The table includes tens of thousands of clones, 85% to 90% detected once. These data belong to a study of T cells after somatic rescue of genetic block. Germline V lookup: CDR1 SGHTA, CDR2 FQGTGA. Trimming took 1 base from V and 3 from J, leaving 13 bases between them. The CDR3 runs 16 residues. This chain links TRBV7-3 with TRBJ2-1, with D possibly TRBD2 on 6 matching bases. Sequenced material: peripheral blood mononuclear cells (PBMCs). This receptor was obtained from a woman under 30. The CDR3 loop reads CASSLIRREHYNEQFF. The CDR3 DNA reads TGTGCCAGCAGCTTAATCCGGAGGGAACACTACAATGAGCAGTTCTTC.